The clone carrying this TCR beta chain was counted between two and nine times. Source study methods: Estimates of nucleated cell counts were drawn from the amplification of reference gene primers. TCRdb's copy holds only in-frame clones and misses some; the assay was immunoSEQ multiplex PCR. Clone size and the V and J calls come from that table; the DNA yielded D and trimming. The data hold roughly 180,000 clones, with 65% to 85% observed a single time. This record belongs to a study of blood T cell repertoires in COVID-19. This CDR3 contains 11 residues. CDR1 and CDR2 from the germline V gene are MNHEY and SMNVEV (reference sequence). The germline V and J ends were trimmed by 10 bases and 5 bases, with 9 bases remaining between them.

Source material: PBMCs or T cells enriched from blood (not recorded which). This chain connects TRBV27 to TRBJ2-1; D is possibly TRBD1 (5 bases). The TCR originated in a woman between 40 and 55 years old with acute COVID-19. The CDR3 reads CANLQDNEQFF. As DNA, the CDR3 is TGTGCCAACTTACAGGACAATGAGCAGTTCTTC.